This passage covers 21 T cell receptor beta chains from one sample sequenced in a study of Ad26.COV2.S vaccination and SARS-CoV-2 variants. The method was immunoSEQ multiplex PCR; TCRdb's version includes in-frame clones alone and lacks a portion of them. The table includes roughly 350,000 clones, about 89% detected once. Noted treatment: some 19 received Ad26.COV2.S at low or high dose, single or two shots; several received placebo; per-sample allocation not given. The study sampled participants on day 63 after the first vaccine or placebo injection. The sequencing used peripheral blood, collected in a trial of Ad26.COV2.S vaccine versus placebo. The receptor set was obtained from a person aged 18-60 years who received the Ad26.COV2.S COVID-19 vaccine or a placebo.

The chain is built from TRBV28 and TRBJ2-1; TRBD2 matches at 8 bases. V shed 3 bases, J shed 5 bases, and the junction held 3 bases outside the gene matches. The CDR3 is 14 amino acids. The germline gives CDR1 MDHEN, CDR2 SYDVKM. CDR3 nucleotide sequence: TGTGCCAGCAGTTTTGCGGGAGGAAACAATGAGCAGTTCTTC. This codes for CASSFAGGNNEQFF.

V is TRBV20-1 and J is TRBJ1-5; D is uncertain. Between the trimmed V and J ends, which lost 3 bases and 5 bases, there was a span of 8 bases. Germline CDR1 and CDR2: DFQATT and SNEGSKA (reference sequence). The CDR3 sequence is 12 residues long. CDR3 region: CSASAGDQPQHF. The CDR3 nucleotides are TGCAGTGCTAGTGCGGGTGATCAGCCCCAGCATTTT.

The sample holds a few counts of this clone. The chain combines TRBV19 with TRBJ2-1; D could derive from TRBD1 or TRBD2 (5 bases each). The CDR3 has 13 residues. V dropped 8 bases and J dropped 6 bases, with 14 bases sitting between them. Germline V gene sequence: CDR1 LNHDA, CDR2 SQIVND (reference sequence). The CDR3 DNA sequence: TGTGCCAGTTCACCGGGGCGAGGCAATGAGCAGTTCTTC. It codes for CASSPGRGNEQFF.

The J gene is TRBJ2-7, the V gene TRBV7-2; maybe TRBD1 (6 bases). V lost 1 base and J 2 bases, leaving 9 bases between the germline ends. CDR1 and CDR2 from the germline V gene are SGHTA and FQGNSA. The CDR3 totals 14 residues. The CDR3 DNA sequence: TGTGCCAGCAGCTTAGGGACAGAACCCTACGAGCAGTACTTC. Its translation: CASSLGTEPYEQYF. The entire variable domain, with the rest obtained from reference TRBV7-2 and TRBJ2-7, is as follows: GAGVSQSPSNKVTEKGKDVELRCDPISGHTALYWYRQSLGQGLEFLIYFQGNSAPDKSGLPSDRFSAERTGGSVSTLTIQRTQQEDSAVYLCASSLGTEPYEQYFGPGTRLTVT.

The chain is built from TRBV15 and TRBJ2-3; 8 nucleotides align to TRBD1. Germline assignment: CDR1 LNHNV and CDR2 YYDKDF (reference sequence). This CDR3 is 13 amino acids long. The ends lost 9 bases at V and 6 bases at J; junction bases unmatched: 8. The CDR3 region has the DNA TGTGCCACAAGCTTCAACAGGGGGGATACGCAGTATTTT. This codes for CATSFNRGDTQYF.

The chain is built from TRBV7-9 and TRBJ1-6; D remains ambiguous. CDR3 size: 15 residues. CDR1 is SEHNR and CDR2 is FQNEAQ in the germline V gene (reference sequence). V was trimmed by 5 bases and J by 7 bases, leaving 15 bases between them. The CDR3 sequence: CASSEAGYMNSPLHF. DNA for the CDR3: TGTGCCAGCAGCGAAGCGGGTTACATGAATTCACCCCTCCACTTT.

This chain links TRBV7-9 with TRBJ2-5, with D uncertain. V lost 0 bases to trimming and J lost 2 bases, with 7 bases between them. Germline CDR1 reads SEHNR; CDR2 reads FQNEAQ (reference sequence). The CDR3 totals 14 residues. For the CDR3, the DNA is TGTGCCAGCAGCTTAGCGGGGTCACAAGAGACCCAGTACTTC. Its translation: CASSLAGSQETQYF.

The chain combines TRBV7-2 with TRBJ2-1; the match to TRBD1 covers 10 bases. The CDR3 sequence is 16 residues long. Germline V gene lookup returns CDR1 SGHTA and CDR2 FQGNSA. Trimming at V came to 4 bases and at J to 7 bases, leaving 10 bases not matched to a gene. The CDR3 bases are TGTGCCAGCAGCTCCCCCGGGACAGGGGTAAGGAATGAGCAGTTCTTC. Protein sequence: CASSSPGTGVRNEQFF.

The chain links TRBV10-1 to TRBJ2-7, with a weak D call TRBD1 (6 bases). Trimming took 4 bases from V and 2 from J, leaving 12 bases between them. This CDR3 has 14 amino acids. CDR1 and CDR2 (germline): WNHNN, SYGVQD (reference sequence). The CDR3 loop is CASSAADRPYEQYF. CDR3 DNA sequence: TGCGCCAGCAGTGCCGCGGACAGACCCTACGAGCAGTACTTC.

The chain is built from TRBV6-1 and TRBJ1-5, with D possibly matching TRBD1 (6 bases). Germline V gene sequence: CDR1 MNHNS, CDR2 SASEGT. Trimming stripped 1 base from V and 5 bases from J, with 12 bases between. The CDR3 runs to 15 residues. The CDR3 spells CASSEVKGVHQPQHF. The DNA for the CDR3 is TGTGCCAGCAGTGAAGTTAAGGGGGTCCATCAGCCCCAGCATTTT.

This chain links TRBV10-2 with TRBJ2-1, with 7 bases fitting TRBD2. V lost 2 bases to trimming and J lost 5 bases; unmatched junction nucleotides: 9. Germline loops: CDR1 WSHSY, CDR2 SAAADI. This CDR3 comprises 16 residues. The CDR3, as DNA: TGCGCCAGCAGTGAGCCTGGGCTAGCGGCACACAATGAGCAGTTCTTC. Its translation is CASSEPGLAAHNEQFF.

This sequence joins TRBV24-1 and TRBJ2-5; 7 bases are shared with TRBD2. From germline, CDR1 is KGHDR and CDR2 SFDVKD. The CDR3 length is 15 residues. After removal of 4 bases from V and 0 bases from J, the junction contained 4 bases not matched to a gene. The CDR3 protein is CATSEARGYQETQYF. In nucleotides, the CDR3 is TGTGCCACCAGTGAAGCGCGGGGGTACCAAGAGACCCAGTACTTC.

About this clone itself: This sample includes further DNA sequences coding for the same CDR3. This rearrangement joins TRBV28 to TRBJ2-7, with no clear D. The CDR3 consists of 11 residues. V lost 5 bases and J lost 2, with 4 bases in between. CDR1 is MDHEN, CDR2 SYDVKM, per germline. CDR3 sequence: CASSDPYEQYF. CDR3 nucleotide sequence: TGTGCCAGCAGTGACCCCTACGAGCAGTACTTC.

V and J are TRBV27 and TRBJ2-1; 7 bases are shared with TRBD2. J lost 0 bases, V lost 7 bases, and 9 bases had no gene match. CDR3 length: 16 residues. Germline V gene lookup returns CDR1 MNHEY and CDR2 SMNVEV (reference sequence). CDR3 bases: TGTGCCAGCATGGGGGGGTGGGGGGACTCCTACAATGAGCAGTTCTTC. Residues: CASMGGWGDSYNEQFF.

The chain has TRBV29-1 and TRBJ2-2, with D perhaps given as TRBD1 or TRBD2 (5 bases each). Looked up from germline, CDR1 is SQVTM and CDR2 is ANQGSEA. The V end was cut by 7 bases, the J end by 0 bases, with 15 bases between. This CDR3 spans 15 amino acids. Written as DNA, the CDR3 is TGCAGCGCGCAGAGGGGCGAGGCGAACACCGGGGAGCTGTTTTTT. Encoded protein: CSAQRGEANTGELFF.

This clone was seen a handful of times. CDR3 bases: TGTGCCAGCAGACGAAGCAATCAGCCCCAGCATTTT. It encodes CASRRSNQPQHF. J is TRBJ1-5 and V is TRBV28, with D uncertain. Between the trimmed V and J ends, which lost 6 bases and 1 base, there was a span of 4 bases. The CDR3 runs to 12 residues. Looked up from germline, CDR1 is MDHEN and CDR2 is SYDVKM.

V usage is TRBV27 and J usage is TRBJ2-7; TRBD2 matches 10 bases. The germline gives CDR1 MNHEY, CDR2 SMNVEV (reference sequence). With 0 bases clipped from V and 3 bases from J, the junction kept 8 bases outside the gene matches. The CDR3 runs 17 residues. CDR3 coding DNA: TGTGCCAGCAGTTTATCGATAAGCGGGGGGGAAAACTACGAGCAGTACTTC. Amino acid sequence: CASSLSISGGENYEQYF.

This chain connects TRBV19 to TRBJ2-7, with D possibly being TRBD1 or TRBD2 (5 bases each). The length of the CDR3 is 15 residues. The germline CDR1 and CDR2 sequences are LNHDA and SQIVND (reference sequence). Trimming cost V 6 bases and J 2 bases, with 17 bases left between them. CDR3 loop: CASRSTGTATYEQYF. The DNA for the CDR3 is TGTGCCAGTAGATCGACCGGGACCGCTACCTACGAGCAGTACTTC.

Of note for this clone: This CDR3 is also generated by other DNA sequences in the sample. The rearrangement uses TRBV29-1 and TRBJ2-1; TRBD2 aligns across 9 bases. J lost 7 bases, V lost 1 base, and 2 bases had no gene match. CDR1 SQVTM and CDR2 ANQGSEA come from the germline V gene. The CDR3 loop spans 13 amino acids. The CDR3 region has the DNA TGCAGCGTTGAAGGACTAGCGGTTAATGAGCAGTTCTTC. It yields the protein CSVEGLAVNEQFF.

This chain connects TRBV9 to TRBJ2-2, with TRBD1 matching 7 bases. The CDR3 is 14 residues long. Germline CDR1 reads SGDLS; CDR2 reads YYNGEE. J gave up 5 bases and V 3 bases, and 4 bases lay outside the gene matches. The CDR3 loop is CASSATGVTGELFF. CDR3 nucleotides: TGTGCCAGCAGCGCAACAGGGGTAACCGGGGAGCTGTTTTTT.

The chain is built from TRBV19 and TRBJ2-5; 10 bases agree with TRBD1. This CDR3 is 13 amino acids long. The V and J ends lost 5 bases and 3 bases, in that order; junction bases with no gene match: 0. Germline V lookup: CDR1 LNHDA, CDR2 SQIVND (reference sequence). CDR3 in amino acids: CASSGQGEETQYF. In nucleotides, the CDR3 is TGTGCCAGTAGTGGACAGGGGGAAGAGACCCAGTACTTC.